This T cell receptor beta chain is drawn from a study of T cells in Graves' hyperthyroidism and ophthalmopathy. Study findings and constraints: Blood samples included most of the expanded thyroid clonotypes exceeding 0.001. Ophthalmopathy onset followed model prediction by a median approximately 6.2 months.

Stable Graves' hyperthyroidism meant no ophthalmopathy progression within 18 months. Each diagnosis drew on symptoms, thyroxine, TRAb, thyroid ultrasound and orbital computed tomography findings. Authors of the study amplified TCR beta CDR3 regions from RNA transcripts. HTBI primers were employed in a first-round RT-PCR of the TCR CDR3. MiXCR, applied by TCRdb to the multiplex PCR reads, yields one record per CDR3 protein. Among around 300,000 distinct CDR3 sequences listed, roughly 14% were seen once. This CDR3 is built from 11 residues. The V gene lost 11 bases and the J gene lost 7 bases, with 12 bases spanning the gap. Details on this clonotype: Its antigen remains unidentified.

The sample was blood. This rearrangement joins TRBV12-3 or TRBV12-4 to TRBJ2-1; D may be TRBD2 (6 bases). The source is a woman aged 25 to 39 with Graves' hyperthyroidism. The CDR3 region is CAPGTLNEQFF. Here the CDR3 DNA reads TGTGCCCCCGGGACTCTGAATGAGCAGTTCTTC.